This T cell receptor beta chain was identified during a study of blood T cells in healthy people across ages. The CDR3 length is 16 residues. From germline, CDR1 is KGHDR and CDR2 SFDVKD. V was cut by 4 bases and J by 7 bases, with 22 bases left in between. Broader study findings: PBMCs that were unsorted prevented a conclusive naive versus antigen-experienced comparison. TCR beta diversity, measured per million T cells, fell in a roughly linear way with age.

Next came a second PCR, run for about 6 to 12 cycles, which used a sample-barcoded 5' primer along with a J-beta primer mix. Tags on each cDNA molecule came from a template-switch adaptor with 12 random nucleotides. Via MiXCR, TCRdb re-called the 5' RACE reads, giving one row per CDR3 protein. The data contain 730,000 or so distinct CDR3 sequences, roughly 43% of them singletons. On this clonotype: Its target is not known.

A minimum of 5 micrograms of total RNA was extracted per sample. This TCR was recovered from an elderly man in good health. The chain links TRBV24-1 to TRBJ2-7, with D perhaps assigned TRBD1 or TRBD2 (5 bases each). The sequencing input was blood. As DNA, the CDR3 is TGTGCCACCAGTGACCCCAACGGGGCGGTAAACAATGAGCAGTACTTC. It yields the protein CATSDPNGAVNNEQYF.